This TCR beta chain was profiled in a study of blood T cells in healthy people across ages. CDR3 size: 14 residues. Trimming took 0 bases from V and 6 from J, leaving 13 bases between them. The V gene's germline CDR1 is GTSNPN and CDR2 SVGIG (reference sequence). Together with a sample-barcoded 5' primer, a J-beta primer mix was included in a second PCR lasting roughly 7 to 11 cycles. TCRdb fed the 5' RACE reads into MiXCR, producing one record per CDR3 protein. This repertoire shows some 800,000 distinct CDR3 sequences, around 45% found once; its top ten account for around 18%. Sequenced input: blood. The chain couples TRBV30 to TRBJ2-3; D might be TRBD2 (6 bases). The receptor comes from a man aged 55 to 70 in good health. CDR3 DNA: TGTGCCTGGAGTGTGTCTAGCGTTTCCGATACGCAGTATTTT. This encodes CAWSVSSVSDTQYF.